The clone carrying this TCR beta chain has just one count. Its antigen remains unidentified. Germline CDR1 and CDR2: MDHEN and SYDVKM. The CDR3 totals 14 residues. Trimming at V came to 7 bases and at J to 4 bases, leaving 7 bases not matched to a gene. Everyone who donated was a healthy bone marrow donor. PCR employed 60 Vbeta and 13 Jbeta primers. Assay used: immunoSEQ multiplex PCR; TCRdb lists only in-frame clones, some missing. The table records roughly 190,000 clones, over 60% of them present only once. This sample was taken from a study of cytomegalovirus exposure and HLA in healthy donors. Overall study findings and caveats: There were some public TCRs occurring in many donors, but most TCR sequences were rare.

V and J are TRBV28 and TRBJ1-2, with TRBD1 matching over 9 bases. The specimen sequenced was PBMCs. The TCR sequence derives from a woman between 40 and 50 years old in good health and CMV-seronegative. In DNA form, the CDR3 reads TGTGCCAGCAAACCGGGACAGGGAGGCTATGGCTACACCTTC. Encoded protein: CASKPGQGGYGYTF.